The 22 T cell receptor beta chains in this list originate from one sample, sequenced in a study of T cells in Graves' hyperthyroidism and ophthalmopathy. RNA transcripts yielded amplified TCR beta CDR3 regions. HTBI primers were the set used in a first-round RT-PCR of the TCR CDR3. TCRdb processed the multiplex PCR reads anew with MiXCR; each CDR3 protein has one entry. The sample lists about 250,000 distinct CDR3 sequences, roughly a quarter occurring once. Sequenced material: blood. These receptor sequences come from a woman aged 35 to 49 with Graves' ophthalmopathy.

This clonotype showed up many times. This chain connects TRBV2 to TRBJ2-6; either TRBD1 or TRBD2 may fit D (5 bases each). The CDR3 contains 15 residues. The germline V and J ends were trimmed by 3 bases and 3 bases, with 9 bases remaining between them. The germline V gene encodes CDR1 SNHLY and CDR2 FYNNEI. Written as DNA, the CDR3 is TGTGCCAGCAGTGAGGGACGTGGTGGGGCCAACGTCCTGACTTTC. Its translation is CASSEGRGGANVLTF.

The V and J genes are TRBV11-2 and TRBJ2-7; tentative D call: TRBD2 (7 bases). V lost 5 bases to trimming and J lost 1 base, with 18 bases between them. Per the germline V gene, CDR1 is SGHAT and CDR2 is FQNNGV. This CDR3 is 16 amino acids long. CDR3 in DNA: TGTGCCAGCAGCCCCCGGGCGGGGGCCCTATCCTACGAGCAGTACTTC. It is translated as CASSPRAGALSYEQYF.

In its sample, this clonotype was seen a few times. This could be a read error, since a much larger clone is one nucleotide away. The V call is TRBV10-3, the J call TRBJ2-7, with 11 bases identical to TRBD2. The CDR3 consists of 16 residues. Germline CDR1 reads ENHRY; CDR2 reads SYGVKD. J was trimmed by 1 base and V by 6 bases; bases with no gene match: 8. This CDR3 reads CAISDWTSGRSYEQYF. CDR3 sequence (DNA): TGTGCCATCAGCGACTGGACTAGCGGGCGTTCCTACGAGCAGTACTTC.

This clonotype was observed at least ten times. The rearrangement uses TRBV20-1 and TRBJ1-1; D perhaps matches TRBD1 (6 bases). Per germline, CDR1 DFQATT and CDR2 SNEGSKA (reference sequence). The CDR3 length is 18 residues. V lost 1 base and J lost 3, with 24 bases in between. The CDR3 region is CSARVIKGIKGQDTEAFF. The CDR3 bases are TGCAGTGCTAGAGTGATCAAGGGTATAAAGGGACAAGACACTGAAGCTTTCTTT.

The CDR3 nucleotides are TGTGCCAGCAGCCCAGGGAGAATGGGCTACGAGCAGTACTTC. It encodes CASSPGRMGYEQYF. The rearrangement links TRBV2 to TRBJ2-7; TRBD1 or TRBD2 may be the D gene (5 bases each). V lost 6 bases to trimming and J lost 3 bases, with 15 bases between them. Per germline, CDR1 SNHLY and CDR2 FYNNEI. This CDR3 has 14 amino acids. The variable domain in full, with the rest retrieved from reference TRBV2 and TRBJ2-7, is EPEVTQTPSHQVTQMGQEVILRCVPISNHLYFYWYRQILGQKVEFLVSFYNNEISEKSEIFDDQFSVERPDGSNFTLKIRSTKLEDSAMYFCASSPGRMGYEQYFGPGTRLTVT.

The genes are TRBV28 and TRBJ2-7, with 7 bases matching TRBD1. Unmatched junction bases numbered 7, after V lost 5 bases and J lost 6 bases. Germline lookup yields CDR1 MDHEN and CDR2 SYDVKM. The CDR3 totals 13 residues. DNA of the CDR3: TGTGCCAGCAGTGGACAGGTAACTAGCGAGCAGTACTTC. This codes for CASSGQVTSEQYF.

The sample holds many counts of this clonotype. This chain joins TRBV6-1 and TRBJ1-3; D gene unclear. The germline CDR1 and CDR2 sequences are MNHNS and SASEGT. The CDR3 totals 14 residues. V dropped 3 bases and J dropped 0 bases, with 6 bases sitting between them. Written as DNA, the CDR3 is TGTGCCAGCAGTGAGCAGGTCTCTGGAAACACCATATATTTT. Translating gives CASSEQVSGNTIYF.

This chain connects TRBV7-6 to TRBJ1-1, with D possibly being TRBD1 (6 bases). The CDR3 totals 13 residues. Germline CDR1 is SGHVS and CDR2 is FNYEAQ. V lost 1 base and J 8 bases, leaving 11 bases between the germline ends. As DNA, the CDR3 is TGTGCCAGCAGCTTAGTCCAGGGGTTAGAAGCTTTCTTT. Protein: CASSLVQGLEAFF. Using reference TRBV7-6 and TRBJ1-1 for the parts outside the CDR3, the full variable domain is GAGVSQSPRYKVTKRGQDVALRCDPISGHVSLYWYRQALGQGPEFLTYFNYEAQQDKSGLPNDRFSAERPEGSISTLTIQRTEQRDSAMYRCASSLVQGLEAFFGQGTRLTVV.

In this sample, this clonotype turned up many times. The chain joins TRBV7-9 to TRBJ1-1, with D maybe TRBD1 (5 bases). The CDR3 has 14 residues. In germline, CDR1 is SEHNR, CDR2 FQNEAQ (reference sequence). The germline V and J ends were trimmed by 5 bases and 5 bases, with 15 bases remaining between them. CDR3 DNA: TGTGCCAGCAGCACCCAGGGCCAGAGAACTGAAGCTTTCTTT. Protein sequence: CASSTQGQRTEAFF.

This clonotype has at least ten counts. The J gene is TRBJ2-7, the V gene TRBV6-5, with 8 bases identical to TRBD2. The CDR3 length is 14 residues. V was pared by 6 bases and J by 5 bases, with 9 bases of the junction left unmatched. Germline assignment: CDR1 MNHEY and CDR2 SVGAGI. The CDR3 here is CASRPSGRTDEQYF. DNA for the CDR3: TGTGCCAGCAGACCCAGCGGGAGAACCGACGAGCAGTACTTC.

Ten or more counts support this clonotype. The chain couples TRBV12-3 or TRBV12-4 to TRBJ2-5, with TRBD1 matching over 7 bases. The V segment lost 5 bases and the J segment 5 bases; nucleotides outside the gene matches: 14. There are 16 residues in the CDR3. CDR3 sequence reads: CASSLQPGTAWETQYF. The CDR3 DNA is TGTGCCAGCAGTCTGCAGCCCGGGACAGCATGGGAGACCCAGTACTTC.

This clonotype came up many times. The CDR3 loop reads CASSPRQGGYTF. In nucleotides, the CDR3 is TGTGCCAGCAGTCCACGACAGGGAGGCTACACCTTC. The chain combines TRBV6-5 with TRBJ1-2; TRBD1 agrees at 7 bases. Per germline, CDR1 MNHEY and CDR2 SVGAGI. J lost 8 bases, V lost 5 bases, and 5 bases had no gene match. This CDR3 contains 12 residues.

At least ten counts were recorded for this clonotype. The chain has TRBV20-1 and TRBJ2-5, with 8 bases lining up with TRBD1. This CDR3 contains 13 residues. Germline loops: CDR1 DFQATT, CDR2 SNEGSKA (reference sequence). J was trimmed by 4 bases and V by 5 bases; bases with no gene match: 6. CDR3 sequence reads: CSAPKTGGETQYF. In nucleotides, the CDR3 is TGCAGTGCTCCAAAAACAGGGGGAGAGACCCAGTACTTC.

This clonotype was seen many times. CDR3 nucleotides: TGTGCCATCAGTGAGTCTGTCGGCACCGGGGAGCTGTTTTTT. Protein: CAISESVGTGELFF. This chain links TRBV10-3 with TRBJ2-2, with D unresolved. The CDR3 loop spans 14 amino acids. The V gene's germline CDR1 is ENHRY and CDR2 SYGVKD. The V end was cut by 0 bases, the J end by 4 bases, with 6 bases between.

This clonotype was seen a handful of times. The CDR3 reads CASSLGASFVGELFF. The CDR3 DNA sequence: TGTGCCAGCAGCTTAGGGGCTAGCTTTGTCGGGGAGCTGTTTTTT. V and J are TRBV11-3 and TRBJ2-2; possibly TRBD2 for D (5 bases). The CDR3 length is 15 residues. Per germline, CDR1 SGHNT and CDR2 YENEEA. V was shortened by 1 base and J by 7 bases, with 13 bases between the two germline ends. Variable domain in full (rest from reference TRBV11-3 and TRBJ2-2): EAGVVQSPRYKIIEKKQPVAFWCNPISGHNTLYWYLQNLGQGPELLIRYENEEAVDDSQLPKDRFSAERLKGVDSTLKIQPAELGDSAVYLCASSLGASFVGELFFGEGSRLTVL.

This clonotype appeared many times. The chain employs TRBV6-2 or TRBV6-3 and TRBJ2-6; 9 bases line up with TRBD1. CDR3 length equals 17 residues. Looked up from germline, CDR1 is MNHEY and CDR2 is SVGEGT. The trim removed 10 bases at V and 1 base at J, leaving 11 bases unmatched. The CDR3 region is CATTGNRGLSGANVLTF. CDR3 nucleotides: TGTGCCACAACGGGGAACAGGGGGCTGTCTGGGGCCAACGTCCTGACTTTC.

This clonotype showed up many times. This sequence joins TRBV27 and TRBJ2-3; D not resolved. The CDR3 extends over 15 amino acids. Trimming removed 4 bases from V and 0 bases from J, with 11 bases in between. Germline CDR1 MNHEY, CDR2 SMNVEV (reference sequence). The CDR3 protein is CASSSLDLSTDTQYF. For the CDR3, the DNA is TGTGCCAGCAGTTCATTAGATCTAAGCACAGATACGCAGTATTTT.

Comments on this clonotype: A single base separates this from a much larger clone, so it may be a read error. The chain combines TRBV3-1 with TRBJ2-7; no reliable D call. V gave up 0 bases and J gave up 1 base, with 19 bases separating them. The CDR3 totals 18 residues. CDR1 and CDR2 from the germline V gene are LGHDT and YNNKEL (reference sequence). CDR3 sequence reads: CASSQDRVSKLQSYEQYF. For the CDR3, the DNA is TGTGCCAGCAGCCAAGATCGCGTTTCCAAGCTCCAGTCCTACGAGCAGTACTTC.

The sample holds many counts of this clonotype. One base away lies a much larger clone, so this may be a sequencing read error. The chain combines TRBV2 with TRBJ2-2, with D tentatively TRBD1 (6 bases). V lost 6 bases and J lost 9, with 14 bases in between. Germline loops: CDR1 SNHLY, CDR2 FYNNEI. The CDR3 runs 13 residues. The CDR3 nucleotides read TGTGCCAGCAGCGAATTTGGGGGCAGGGAGCTGTTTTTT. Residues: CASSEFGGRELFF.

Points on this clonotype: One junction end does not reproduce the germline sequence, and a read error may be involved. J is TRBJ2-7 and V is TRBV11-2; no reliable D call. This CDR3 region has 13 residues. The germline gives CDR1 SGHAT, CDR2 FQNNGV. CDR3 bases: TGTGCCAGCAGCTTCTCCTCAGCCTACGAGCGGTACTTC. It codes for CASSFSSAYERYF.

This clonotype has at least ten counts. The gene calls are TRBV19 and TRBJ1-1; D not resolved. Germline CDR1 and CDR2: LNHDA and SQIVND (reference sequence). The CDR3 runs to 12 residues. CDR3 DNA: TGTGCAAAAGGGTCCCTGGACACTGAAGCTTTCTTT. This sequence encodes CAKGSLDTEAFF.

This clonotype has at least ten counts. The chain has TRBV28 and TRBJ1-5; 11 bases match TRBD1. The CDR3 is made up of 17 amino acids. V lost 5 bases, J lost 3 bases, and 9 bases stayed unmatched. Germline CDR1 is MDHEN and CDR2 is SYDVKM. Here the CDR3 reads CASSLGTGGNNNQPQHF. In nucleotides, the CDR3 is TGTGCCAGCAGTCTGGGGACAGGGGGAAATAACAATCAGCCCCAGCATTTT.